This TCR beta chain comes out of a study of blood T cells in healthy people across ages. Study-level background: T cells yielded about one barcoded beta molecule per two cells through template switching.

Using a J-beta primer mix together with a sample-barcoded 5' primer, a second PCR was run for roughly 7 to 11 cycles. Each of the cDNA molecules was tagged by a template-switch adaptor with 12 random nucleotides. A minimum of 2.5 million CDR3-containing paired-end reads was obtained for each sample. TCRdb analysed the 5' RACE reads with MiXCR anew, one entry per CDR3 protein. The profile shows roughly 570,000 distinct CDR3 sequences, 25% to 30% of them singletons. The CDR3 has 11 residues. The germline V gene has CDR1 DFQATT and CDR2 SNEGSKA (reference sequence). The V and J ends lost 1 base and 13 bases, in that order; junction bases with no gene match: 6.

Sequencing used blood. The origin of this receptor is a woman between 65 and 79 years old in good health. The chain couples TRBV20-1 to TRBJ1-2, with 7 bases identical to TRBD1. CDR3 protein: CSARGSGTVTF. The CDR3 region has the DNA TGCAGTGCTAGAGGGTCCGGGACAGTCACCTTC.